This TCR beta chain was profiled in a study of spatial heterogeneity in lung cancer. As for the study in general: Detection of beta-chain sequences consistently exceeded that of alpha-chain sequences.

The time point is: blood at routine non-recurrence follow-up after resection. At least ten counts were recorded for this clonotype. The library protocol tagged each TCR cDNA with a unique molecular identifier. TCRdb itself ran the 5' RACE reads through MiXCR, one entry per CDR3 protein. The sample has approximately 70,000 distinct CDR3 sequences; over 7% are singletons. This CDR3 comprises 12 residues. Trimming took off 7 bases at V and 1 base at J, with 4 bases between the two ends. CDR1 is MDHEN and CDR2 is SYDVKM in the germline V gene. This chain uses TRBV28 with TRBJ2-2, with D uncertain. The receptor's source is a female donor with early-stage non-small cell lung cancer. Here the sequenced sample was PBMCs, taken at follow-up. CDR3: CASNLNTGELFF. CDR3 sequence (DNA): TGTGCCAGCAATCTGAACACCGGGGAGCTGTTTTTT. Drawing the rest from reference TRBV28 and TRBJ2-2, the complete variable domain is DVKVTQSSRYLVKRTGEKVFLECVQDMDHENMFWYRQDPGLGLRLIYFSYDVKMKEKGDIPEGYSVSREKKERFSLILESASTNQTSMYLCASNLNTGELFFGEGSRLTVL.